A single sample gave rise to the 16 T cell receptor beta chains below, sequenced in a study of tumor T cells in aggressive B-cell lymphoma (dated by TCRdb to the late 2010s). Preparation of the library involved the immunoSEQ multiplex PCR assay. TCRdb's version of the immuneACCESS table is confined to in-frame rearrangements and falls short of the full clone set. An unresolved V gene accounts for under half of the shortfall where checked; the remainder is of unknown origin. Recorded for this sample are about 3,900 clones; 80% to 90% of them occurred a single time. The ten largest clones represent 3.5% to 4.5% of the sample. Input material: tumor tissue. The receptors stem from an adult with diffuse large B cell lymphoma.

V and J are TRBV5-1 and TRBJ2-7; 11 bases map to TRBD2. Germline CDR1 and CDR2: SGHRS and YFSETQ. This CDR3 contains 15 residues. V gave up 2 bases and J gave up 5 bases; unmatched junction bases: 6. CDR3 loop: CASSFLSGGVHEQYF. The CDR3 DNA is TGCGCCAGCAGCTTCCTTAGCGGGGGGGTCCACGAGCAGTACTTC.

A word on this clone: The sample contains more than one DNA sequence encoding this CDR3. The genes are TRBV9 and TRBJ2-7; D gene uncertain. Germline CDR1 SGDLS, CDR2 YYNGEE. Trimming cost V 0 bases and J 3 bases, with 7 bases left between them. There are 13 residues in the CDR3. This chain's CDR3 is CASSVAGSYEQYF. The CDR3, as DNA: TGTGCCAGCAGCGTAGCTGGTAGCTACGAGCAGTACTTC.

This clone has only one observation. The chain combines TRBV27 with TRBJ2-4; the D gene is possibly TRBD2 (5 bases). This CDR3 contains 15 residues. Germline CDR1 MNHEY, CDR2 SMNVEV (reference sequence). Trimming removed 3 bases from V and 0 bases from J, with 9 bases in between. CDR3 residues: CASSLVREAKNIQYF. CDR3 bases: TGTGCCAGCAGTTTGGTCCGGGAAGCCAAAAACATTCAGTACTTC.

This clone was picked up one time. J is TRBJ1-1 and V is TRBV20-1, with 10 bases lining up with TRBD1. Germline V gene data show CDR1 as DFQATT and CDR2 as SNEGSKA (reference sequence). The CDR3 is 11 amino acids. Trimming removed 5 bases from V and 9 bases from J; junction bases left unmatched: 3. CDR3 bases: TGCAGTGCTCCCGACAGGGGGCAAGCTTTCTTT. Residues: CSAPDRGQAFF.

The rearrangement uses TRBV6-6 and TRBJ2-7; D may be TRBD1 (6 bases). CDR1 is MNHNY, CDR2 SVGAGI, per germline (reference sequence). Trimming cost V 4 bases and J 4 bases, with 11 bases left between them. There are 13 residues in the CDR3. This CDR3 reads CASSFTDSYEQYF. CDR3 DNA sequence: TGTGCCAGCAGTTTCACGGACAGTTACGAGCAGTACTTC.

CDR3 loop: CASSYSGTARGSPLHF. The CDR3 region has the DNA TGTGCCAGCAGTTACTCAGGGACAGCCCGAGGTTCACCCCTCCACTTT. V gene TRBV6-5 combines with J gene TRBJ1-6; 7 bases map to TRBD1. The CDR3 sequence is 16 residues long. The germline CDR1 and CDR2 sequences are MNHEY and SVGAGI. Trimming took 0 bases from V and 9 from J; bases not matched to a gene: 8.

The CDR3 nucleotides are TGTGCCAGCAGTTTAGGGGGCTATGGCTACACCTTC. Its translation: CASSLGGYGYTF. This chain joins TRBV6-5 and TRBJ1-2; TRBD1 is a possible D gene (6 bases). Trimming shortened V by 4 bases and J by 4 bases, and 7 bases separated the two germline ends. CDR1 is MNHEY and CDR2 is SVGAGI in the germline V gene. The CDR3 is 12 amino acids.

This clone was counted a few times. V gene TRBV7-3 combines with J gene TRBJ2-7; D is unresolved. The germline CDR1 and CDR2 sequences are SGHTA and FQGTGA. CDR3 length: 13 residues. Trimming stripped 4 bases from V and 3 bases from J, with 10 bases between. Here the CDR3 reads CASSYWSGYEQYF. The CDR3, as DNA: TGTGCCAGCAGCTATTGGTCAGGCTACGAGCAGTACTTC.

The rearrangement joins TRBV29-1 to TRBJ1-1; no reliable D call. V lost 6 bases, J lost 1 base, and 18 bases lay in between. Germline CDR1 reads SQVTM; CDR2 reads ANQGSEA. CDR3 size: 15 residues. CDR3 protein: CSVALLGLRNTEAFF. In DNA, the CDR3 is TGCAGCGTGGCACTACTAGGACTCCGGAACACTGAAGCTTTCTTT. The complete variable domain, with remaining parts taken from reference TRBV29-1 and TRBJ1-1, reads SAVISQKPSRDICQRGTSLTIQCQVDSQVTMMFWYRQQPGQSLTLIATANQGSEATYESGFVIDKFPISRPNLTFSTLTVSNMSPEDSSIYLCSVALLGLRNTEAFFGQGTRLTVV.

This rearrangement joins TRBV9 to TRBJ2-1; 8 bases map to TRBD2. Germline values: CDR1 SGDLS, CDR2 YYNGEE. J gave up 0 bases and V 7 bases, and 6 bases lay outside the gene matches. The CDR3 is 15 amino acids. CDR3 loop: CASGREGYSYNEQFF. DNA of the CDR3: TGTGCCAGCGGACGGGAGGGATACTCCTACAATGAGCAGTTCTTC.

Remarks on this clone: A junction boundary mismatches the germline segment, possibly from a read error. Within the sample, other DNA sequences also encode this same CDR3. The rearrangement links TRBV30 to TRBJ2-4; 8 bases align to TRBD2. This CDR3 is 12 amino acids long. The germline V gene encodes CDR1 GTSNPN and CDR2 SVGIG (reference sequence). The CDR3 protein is CAWSTGGDIQYF. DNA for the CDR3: TGTGCCTGGTCGACGGGGGGGGACATTCAGTATTTC. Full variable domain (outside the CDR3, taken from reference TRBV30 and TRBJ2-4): SQTIHQWPATLVQPVGSPLSLECTVEGTSNPNLYWYRQAAGRGLQLLFYSVGIGQISSEVPQNLSASRPQDRQFILSSKKLLLSDSGFYLCAWSTGGDIQYFGAGTRLSVL.

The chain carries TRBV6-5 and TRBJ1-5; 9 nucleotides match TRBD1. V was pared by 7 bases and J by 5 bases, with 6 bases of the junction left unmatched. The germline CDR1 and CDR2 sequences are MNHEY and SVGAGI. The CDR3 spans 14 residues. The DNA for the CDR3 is TGTGCCAGCAAGAAACAGGGGGCAGATCAGCCCCAGCATTTT. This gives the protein CASKKQGADQPQHF.

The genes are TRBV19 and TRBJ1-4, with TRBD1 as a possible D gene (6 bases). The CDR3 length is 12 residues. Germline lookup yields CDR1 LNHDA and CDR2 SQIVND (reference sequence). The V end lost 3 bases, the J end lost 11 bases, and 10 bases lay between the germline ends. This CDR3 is CASSMGQAKLFF. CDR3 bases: TGTGCCAGTAGTATGGGACAAGCCAAACTGTTTTTT.

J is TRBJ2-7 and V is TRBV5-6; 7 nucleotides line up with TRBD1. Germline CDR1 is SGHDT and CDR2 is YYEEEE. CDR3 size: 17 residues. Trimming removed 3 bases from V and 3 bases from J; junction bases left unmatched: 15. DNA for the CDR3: TGTGCCAGCAGCTATTGGAAGAAGACAGGGAACATCTACGAGCAGTACTTC. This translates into CASSYWKKTGNIYEQYF.

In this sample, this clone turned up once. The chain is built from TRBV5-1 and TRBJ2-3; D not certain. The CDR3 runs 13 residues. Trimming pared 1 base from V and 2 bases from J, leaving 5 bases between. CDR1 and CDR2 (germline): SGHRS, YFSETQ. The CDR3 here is CASSLRLTDTQYF. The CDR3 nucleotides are TGCGCCAGCAGCTTGCGTCTCACAGATACGCAGTATTTT.

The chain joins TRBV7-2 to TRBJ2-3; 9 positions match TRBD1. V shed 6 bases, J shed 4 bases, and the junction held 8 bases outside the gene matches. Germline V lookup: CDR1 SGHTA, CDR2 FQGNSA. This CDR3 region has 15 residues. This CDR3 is CASSLTGGSPDTQYF. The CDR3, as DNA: TGTGCCAGCAGTTTAACAGGGGGCTCTCCAGATACGCAGTATTTT.